This TCR beta chain was observed in a study of OX40 agonist ivuxolimab in advanced cancers. Whole-study context: Given to patients was ivuxolimab, an agonistic anti-OX40 (CD134) antibody. Ivuxolimab, which patients received intravenously every 2 weeks, was dosed at 0.01 to 10 mg/kg.

Clones were sequenced by immunoSEQ multiplex PCR, and TCRdb holds only the in-frame ones, with some missing. The sample has 77,000 or so clones; 89% are singletons. The CDR3 loop spans 18 amino acids. Study-level findings and limits: Dosing at 0.1 to 3.0 mg/kg was accompanied by clonal expansion of CD4+ and CD8+ blood T cells by week 6.

A word on this clone: No antigen is known for it.

This receptor was taken from an adult with an advanced solid tumor such as melanoma, head and neck, liver or kidney cancer. The sequenced sample was CD4+ or CD8+ T cells sorted from blood, obtained in a trial of the OX40 agonist ivuxolimab. V gene TRBV1 combines with J gene TRBJ2-5; the D call of TRBD2 is as the table states it, not checked on the DNA. TRBV1 is noted as a pseudogene. The CDR3 spells CTSSPNRGLSLYQETQYF. DNA of the CDR3: TGCACCAGCAGCCCGAACCGCGGTCTCTCCCTGTACCAAGAGACCCAGTACTTC.